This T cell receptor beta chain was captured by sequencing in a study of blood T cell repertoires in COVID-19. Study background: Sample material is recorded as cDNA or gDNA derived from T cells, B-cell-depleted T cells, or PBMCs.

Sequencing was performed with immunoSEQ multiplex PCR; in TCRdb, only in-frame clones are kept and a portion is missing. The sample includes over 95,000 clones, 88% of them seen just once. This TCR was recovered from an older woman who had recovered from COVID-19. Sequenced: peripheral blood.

CDR3 protein: CASSLGQGQGAGELFF. The CDR3 region has the DNA TGTGCCAGCAGTCTAGGACAGGGTCAGGGGGCCGGGGAGCTGTTTTTT. The rearrangement joins TRBV6-6 to TRBJ2-2; 8 bases match TRBD1. Germline CDR1 is MNHNY and CDR2 is SVGAGI (reference sequence). The CDR3 loop spans 16 amino acids. Trimming cost V 5 bases and J 6 bases; bases outside gene matches: 11.